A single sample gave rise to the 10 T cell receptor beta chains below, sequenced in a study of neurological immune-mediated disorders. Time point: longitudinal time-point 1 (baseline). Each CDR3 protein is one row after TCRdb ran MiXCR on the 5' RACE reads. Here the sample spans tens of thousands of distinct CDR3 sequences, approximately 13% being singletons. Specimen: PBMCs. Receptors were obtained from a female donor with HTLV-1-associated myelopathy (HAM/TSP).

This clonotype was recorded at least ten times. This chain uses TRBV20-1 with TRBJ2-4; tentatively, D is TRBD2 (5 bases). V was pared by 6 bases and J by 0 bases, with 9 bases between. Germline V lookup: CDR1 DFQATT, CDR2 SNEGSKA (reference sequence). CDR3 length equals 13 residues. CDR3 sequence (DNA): TGCAGTGCAGACCGGGGAGCCAAAAACATTCAGTACTTC. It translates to CSADRGAKNIQYF.

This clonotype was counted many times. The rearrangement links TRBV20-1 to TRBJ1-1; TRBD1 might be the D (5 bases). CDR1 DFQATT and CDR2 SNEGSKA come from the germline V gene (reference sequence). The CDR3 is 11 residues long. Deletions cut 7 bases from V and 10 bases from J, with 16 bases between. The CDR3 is CSVSEGRRAFF. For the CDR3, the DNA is TGCAGTGTTTCCGAGGGGCGACGAGCTTTCTTT.

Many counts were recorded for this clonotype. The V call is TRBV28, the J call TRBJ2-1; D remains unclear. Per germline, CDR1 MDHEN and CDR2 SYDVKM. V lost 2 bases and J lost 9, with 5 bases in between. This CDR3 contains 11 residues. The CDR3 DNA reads TGTGCCAGCAGTTTACGTAGTGAGCAGTTCTTC. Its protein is CASSLRSEQFF.

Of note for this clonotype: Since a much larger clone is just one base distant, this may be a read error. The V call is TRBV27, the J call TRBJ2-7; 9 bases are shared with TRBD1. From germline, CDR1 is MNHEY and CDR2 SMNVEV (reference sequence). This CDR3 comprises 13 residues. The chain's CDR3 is CASSRQGVGELYF. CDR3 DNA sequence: TGTGCCAGCTCAAGACAGGGGGTGGGGGAGCTGTACTTC.

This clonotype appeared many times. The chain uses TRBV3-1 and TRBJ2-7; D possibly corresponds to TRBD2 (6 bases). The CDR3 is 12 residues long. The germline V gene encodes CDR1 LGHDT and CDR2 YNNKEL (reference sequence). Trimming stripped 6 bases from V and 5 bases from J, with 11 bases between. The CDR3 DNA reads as TGTGCCAGCAGTCTCCTAGCGAACGAGCAGTACTTC. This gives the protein CASSLLANEQYF.

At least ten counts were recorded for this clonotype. The CDR3 bases are TGTGCCAGCAGCGCGACGGGACACAACACCGGGGAGCTGTTTTTT. It specifies CASSATGHNTGELFF. The rearrangement joins TRBV7-9 to TRBJ2-2; tentative D call: TRBD1 (6 bases). V was cut by 5 bases and J by 2 bases, with 12 bases left in between. Germline lookup yields CDR1 SEHNR and CDR2 FQNEAQ (reference sequence). The CDR3 covers 15 residues.

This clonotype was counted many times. The CDR3 is CASSENGDGGGPVNEQFF. CDR3 nucleotide sequence: TGTGCCAGCAGTGAAAACGGGGATGGGGGGGGGCCTGTCAATGAGCAGTTCTTC. This sequence joins TRBV25-1 and TRBJ2-1; tentatively, D is TRBD2 (7 bases). Germline V CDR1 and CDR2: MGHDK, SYGVNS. Trimming left V 2 bases short and J 6 bases short, with 23 bases between. The CDR3 totals 18 residues.

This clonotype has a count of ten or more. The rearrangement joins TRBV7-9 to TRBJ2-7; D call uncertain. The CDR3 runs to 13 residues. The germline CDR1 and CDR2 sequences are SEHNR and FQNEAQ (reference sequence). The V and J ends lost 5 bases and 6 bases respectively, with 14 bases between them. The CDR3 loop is CASSVNQVGEQYF. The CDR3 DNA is TGTGCCAGCAGCGTAAATCAGGTCGGCGAGCAGTACTTC.

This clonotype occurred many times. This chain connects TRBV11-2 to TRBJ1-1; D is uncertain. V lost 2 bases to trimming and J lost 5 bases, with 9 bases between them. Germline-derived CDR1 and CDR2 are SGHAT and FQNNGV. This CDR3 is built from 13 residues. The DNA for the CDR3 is TGTGCCAGCAGCTTATTGTGGAAGACTGAAGCTTTCTTT. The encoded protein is CASSLLWKTEAFF.

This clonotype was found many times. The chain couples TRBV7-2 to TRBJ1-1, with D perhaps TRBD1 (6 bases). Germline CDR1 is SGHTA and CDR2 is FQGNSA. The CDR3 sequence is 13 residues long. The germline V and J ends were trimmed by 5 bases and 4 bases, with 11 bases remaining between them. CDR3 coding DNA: TGTGCCAGCAGCCAAGGGGGGGGCACTGAAGCTTTCTTT. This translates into CASSQGGGTEAFF.